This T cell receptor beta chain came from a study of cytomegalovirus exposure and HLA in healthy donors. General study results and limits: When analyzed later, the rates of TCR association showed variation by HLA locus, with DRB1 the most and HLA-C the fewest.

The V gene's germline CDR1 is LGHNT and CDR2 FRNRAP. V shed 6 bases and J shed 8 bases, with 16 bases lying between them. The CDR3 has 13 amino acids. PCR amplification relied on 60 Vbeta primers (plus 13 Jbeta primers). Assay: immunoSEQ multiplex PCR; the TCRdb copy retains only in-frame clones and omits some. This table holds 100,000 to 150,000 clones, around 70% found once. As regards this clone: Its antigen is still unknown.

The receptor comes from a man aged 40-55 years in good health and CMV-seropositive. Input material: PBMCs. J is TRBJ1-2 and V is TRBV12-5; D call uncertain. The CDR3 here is CASGFGQRYGYTF. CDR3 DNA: TGTGCTAGTGGATTTGGGCAGAGATACGGCTACACCTTC.